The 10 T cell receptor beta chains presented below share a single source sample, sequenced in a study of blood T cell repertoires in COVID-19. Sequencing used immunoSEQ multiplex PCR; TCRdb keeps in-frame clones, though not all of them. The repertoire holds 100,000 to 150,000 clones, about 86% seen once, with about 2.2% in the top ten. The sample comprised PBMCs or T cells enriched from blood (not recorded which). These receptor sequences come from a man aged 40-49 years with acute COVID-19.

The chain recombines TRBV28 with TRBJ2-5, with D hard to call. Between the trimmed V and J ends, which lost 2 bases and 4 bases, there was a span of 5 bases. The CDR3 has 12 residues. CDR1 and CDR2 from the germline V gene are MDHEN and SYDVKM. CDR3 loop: CASSLNGETQYF. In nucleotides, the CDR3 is TGTGCCAGCAGTTTAAACGGAGAGACCCAGTACTTC.

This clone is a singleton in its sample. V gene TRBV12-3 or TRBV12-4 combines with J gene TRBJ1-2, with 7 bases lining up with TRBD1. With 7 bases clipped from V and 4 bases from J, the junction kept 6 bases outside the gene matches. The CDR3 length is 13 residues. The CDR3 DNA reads TGTGCCAGCAAGACGACAGGGATCTATGGCTACACCTTC. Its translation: CASKTTGIYGYTF.

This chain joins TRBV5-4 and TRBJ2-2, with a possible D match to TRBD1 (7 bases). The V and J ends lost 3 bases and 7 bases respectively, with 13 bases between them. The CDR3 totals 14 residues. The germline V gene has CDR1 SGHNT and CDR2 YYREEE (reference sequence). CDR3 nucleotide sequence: TGTGCCAGCAGCTCGTCCAGGGGGGTCGGGGAGCTGTTTTTT. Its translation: CASSSSRGVGELFF. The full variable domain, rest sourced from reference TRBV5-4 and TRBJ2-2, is ETGVTQSPTHLIKTRGQQVTLRCSSQSGHNTVSWYQQALGQGPQFIFQYYREEENGRGNFPPRFSGLQFPNYSSELNVNALELDDSALYLCASSSSRGVGELFFGEGSRLTVL.

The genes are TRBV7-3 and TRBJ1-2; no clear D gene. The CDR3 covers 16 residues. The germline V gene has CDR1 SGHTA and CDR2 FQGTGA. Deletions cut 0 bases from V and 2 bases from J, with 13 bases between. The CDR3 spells CASSLTGGSENYGYTF. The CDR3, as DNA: TGTGCCAGCAGCTTAACAGGCGGGTCAGAGAACTATGGCTACACCTTC.

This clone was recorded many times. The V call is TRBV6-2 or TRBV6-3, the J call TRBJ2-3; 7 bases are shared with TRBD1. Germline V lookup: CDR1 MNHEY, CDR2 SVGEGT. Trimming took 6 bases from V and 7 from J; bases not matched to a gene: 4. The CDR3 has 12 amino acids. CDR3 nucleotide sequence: TGTGCCAGCAGCCTGGGACAGTATACGCAGTATTTT. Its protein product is CASSLGQYTQYF.

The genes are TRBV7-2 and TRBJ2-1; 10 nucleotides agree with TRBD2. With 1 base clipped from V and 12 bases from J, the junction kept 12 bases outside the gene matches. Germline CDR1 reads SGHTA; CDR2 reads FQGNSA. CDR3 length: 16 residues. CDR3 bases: TGTGCCAGCAGCTTAGTATATTCTAGCGGGGGTTCAGGGCAGTTCTTC. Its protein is CASSLVYSSGGSGQFF. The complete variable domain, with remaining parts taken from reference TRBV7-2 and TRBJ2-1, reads GAGVSQSPSNKVTEKGKDVELRCDPISGHTALYWYRQSLGQGLEFLIYFQGNSAPDKSGLPSDRFSAERTGGSVSTLTIQRTQQEDSAVYLCASSLVYSSGGSGQFFGPGTRLTVL.

DNA of the CDR3: TGTGCCAGCAGCTGGGGTAGGACTAGCGGATCCTCCTACGAGCAGTACTTC. The encoded protein is CASSWGRTSGSSYEQYF. The genes are TRBV5-4 and TRBJ2-7; 10 bases align to TRBD2. The CDR3 contains 17 residues. The V gene end was trimmed by 3 bases and the J gene end by 0 bases; junction bases not matched to a gene: 9. Germline V gene sequence: CDR1 SGHNT, CDR2 YYREEE (reference sequence).

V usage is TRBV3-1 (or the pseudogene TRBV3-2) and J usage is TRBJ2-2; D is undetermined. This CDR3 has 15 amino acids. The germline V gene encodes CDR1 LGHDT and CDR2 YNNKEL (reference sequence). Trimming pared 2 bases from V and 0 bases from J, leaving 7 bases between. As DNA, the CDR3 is TGTGCCAGCAGCCAATTACTCGCGAACACCGGGGAGCTGTTTTTT. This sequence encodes CASSQLLANTGELFF.

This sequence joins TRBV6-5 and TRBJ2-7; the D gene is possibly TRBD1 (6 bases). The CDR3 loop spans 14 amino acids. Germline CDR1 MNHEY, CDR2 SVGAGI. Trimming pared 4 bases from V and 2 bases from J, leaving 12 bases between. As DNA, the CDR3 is TGTGCCAGCAGTTCCAGGACAGCTCCCTACGAGCAGTACTTC. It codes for CASSSRTAPYEQYF.

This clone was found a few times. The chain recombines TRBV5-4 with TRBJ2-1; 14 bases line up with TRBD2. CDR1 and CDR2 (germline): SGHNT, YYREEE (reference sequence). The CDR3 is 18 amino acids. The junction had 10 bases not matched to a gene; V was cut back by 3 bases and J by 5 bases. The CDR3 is CASSSGLAGGPPDNEQFF. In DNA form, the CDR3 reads TGTGCCAGCAGCTCCGGACTAGCGGGAGGCCCTCCAGACAATGAGCAGTTCTTC. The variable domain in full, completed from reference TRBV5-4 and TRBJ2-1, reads ETGVTQSPTHLIKTRGQQVTLRCSSQSGHNTVSWYQQALGQGPQFIFQYYREEENGRGNFPPRFSGLQFPNYSSELNVNALELDDSALYLCASSSGLAGGPPDNEQFFGPGTRLTVL.